The rows below give T cell receptor beta chains drawn from one sample of a study of identifying expanded T cells in peripheral blood. Assay: immunoSEQ multiplex PCR; the TCRdb copy retains only in-frame clones and omits some. The top ten clones hold roughly 17% of a sample with approximately 100,000 clones, 85% to 90% of them seen once. The source material was blood. Receptors originate from a person aged 18-70 years in good health. Each CDR3 is given with its conserved first and last residue. A D gene is named only where the DNA matches it firmly. Only some rows state a clone size, as once, few, many or a class for expanded clones.

>TRBD2|TRBV7-6|TRBJ2-3|.
CASSLAKWESGGDTQYF
TGTGCCAGCAGCTTAGCGAAGTGGGAAAGCGGGGGGGATACGCAGTATTTT
>.|TRBV6-6|TRBJ1-1|.
CASRPTEGSEAFF
TGTGCCAGCAGGCCGACGGAAGGCTCTGAAGCTTTCTTT
>.|TRBV6-5|TRBJ1-2|.
CASSQTGPLNYGYTF
TGTGCCAGCAGCCAAACAGGGCCCCTCAACTATGGCTACACCTTC
>.|TRBV5-1|TRBJ2-7|.
CASSLGARIYEQYF
TGCGCCAGCAGCTTGGGAGCGCGCATTTACGAGCAGTACTTC
>.|TRBV11-2|TRBJ1-1|.
CASSFGLMNTEAFF
TGTGCCAGCAGCTTTGGACTGATGAACACTGAAGCTTTCTTT
>TRBD2|TRBV9|TRBJ2-1|.
CASSVAIRAGDRGEQFF
TGTGCCAGCAGCGTGGCCATCAGAGCGGGGGACCGCGGTGAGCAGTTCTTC
>.|TRBV19|TRBJ1-5|once
CASSPRGSNQPQHF
TGTGCCAGTAGTCCCCGGGGTAGCAATCAGCCCCAGCATTTT
>.|TRBV28|TRBJ2-7|once
CASSPTFDGYEQYF
TGTGCCAGCAGTCCAACCTTTGACGGCTACGAGCAGTACTTC
>.|TRBV7-4|TRBJ2-2|.
CASNIQGFAGELFF
TGTGCCAGCAACATTCAGGGGTTCGCCGGGGAGCTGTTTTTT
>.|TRBV5-6|TRBJ1-2|.
CASREGIRRGYTF
TGTGCCAGCAGAGAGGGGATTCGCCGCGGCTACACCTTC
>.|TRBV9|TRBJ1-3|.
CASSVALPGSSGNTIYF
TGTGCCAGCAGCGTAGCTTTACCCGGGAGCTCTGGAAACACCATATATTTT
>.|TRBV7-8|TRBJ1-4|.
CASGTNGAHEKLFF
TGTGCCAGCGGCACTAATGGGGCCCACGAAAAACTGTTTTTT
>TRBD1|TRBV7-8|TRBJ2-2|.
CASSDPLRGPITGELFF
TGTGCCAGCAGCGATCCGTTGAGGGGGCCAATTACCGGGGAGCTGTTTTTT